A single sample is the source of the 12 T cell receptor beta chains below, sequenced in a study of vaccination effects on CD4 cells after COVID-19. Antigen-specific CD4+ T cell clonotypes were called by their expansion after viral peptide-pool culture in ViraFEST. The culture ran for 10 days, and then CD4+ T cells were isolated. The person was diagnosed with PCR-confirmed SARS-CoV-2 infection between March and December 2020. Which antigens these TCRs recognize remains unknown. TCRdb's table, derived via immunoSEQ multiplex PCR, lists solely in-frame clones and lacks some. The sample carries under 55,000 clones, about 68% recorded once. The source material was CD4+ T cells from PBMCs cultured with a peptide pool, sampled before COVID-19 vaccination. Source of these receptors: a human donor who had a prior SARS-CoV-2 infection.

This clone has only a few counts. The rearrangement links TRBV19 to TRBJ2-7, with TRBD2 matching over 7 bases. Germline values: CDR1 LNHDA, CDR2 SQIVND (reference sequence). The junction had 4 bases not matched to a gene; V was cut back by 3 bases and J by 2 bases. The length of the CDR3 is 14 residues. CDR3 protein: CASSIGGGPYEQYF. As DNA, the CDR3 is TGTGCCAGTAGTATTGGCGGGGGACCCTACGAGCAGTACTTC.

The CDR3 DNA is TGTGCCAGCAGCCCACGGGGGGGGGCTGGAAACACCATATATTTT. Its protein product is CASSPRGGAGNTIYF. V is TRBV7-2 and J is TRBJ1-3; D may be TRBD1 (5 bases). CDR1 and CDR2 from the germline V gene are SGHTA and FQGNSA. Trimming took off 5 bases at V and 2 bases at J, with 13 bases between the two ends. The CDR3 consists of 15 residues.

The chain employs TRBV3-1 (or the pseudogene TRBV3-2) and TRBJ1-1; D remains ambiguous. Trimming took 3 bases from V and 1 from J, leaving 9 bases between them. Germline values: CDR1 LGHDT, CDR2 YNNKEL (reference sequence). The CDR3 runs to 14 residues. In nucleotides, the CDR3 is TGTGCCAGCAGCCAGGAGGCCTCGAACACTGAAGCTTTCTTT. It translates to CASSQEASNTEAFF.

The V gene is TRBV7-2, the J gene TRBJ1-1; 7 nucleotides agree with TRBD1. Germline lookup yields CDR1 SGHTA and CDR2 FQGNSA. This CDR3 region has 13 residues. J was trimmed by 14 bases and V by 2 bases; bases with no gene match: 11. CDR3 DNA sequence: TGTGCCAGCAGCTTAAAGGGGGCCGGCGGGGAGTTCTTT. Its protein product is CASSLKGAGGEFF.

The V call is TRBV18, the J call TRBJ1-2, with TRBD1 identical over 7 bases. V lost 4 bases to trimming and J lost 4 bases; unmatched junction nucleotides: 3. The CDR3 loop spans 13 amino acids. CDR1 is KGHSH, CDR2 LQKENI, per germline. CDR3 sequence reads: CASSQQGSYGYTF. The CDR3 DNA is TGTGCCAGCTCACAACAGGGGTCCTATGGCTACACCTTC.

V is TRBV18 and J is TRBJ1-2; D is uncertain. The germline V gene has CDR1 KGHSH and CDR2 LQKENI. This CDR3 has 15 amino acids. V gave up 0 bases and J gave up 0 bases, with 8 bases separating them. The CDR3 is CASSPPVPSNYGYTF. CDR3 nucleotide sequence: TGTGCCAGCTCACCACCCGTTCCCTCTAACTATGGCTACACCTTC. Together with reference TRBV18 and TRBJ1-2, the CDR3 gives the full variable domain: NAGVMQNPRHLVRRRGQEARLRCSPMKGHSHVYWYRQLPEEGLKFMVYLQKENIIDESGMPKERFSAEFPKEGPSILRIQQVVRGDSAAYFCASSPPVPSNYGYTFGSGTRLTVV.

The CDR3 is CASSPMLGRTGELFF. In DNA form, the CDR3 reads TGTGCCAGCTCACCGATGCTTGGCAGAACCGGGGAGCTGTTTTTT. The chain links TRBV18 to TRBJ2-2; D unresolved. Germline CDR1 reads KGHSH; CDR2 reads LQKENI. This CDR3 spans 15 amino acids. Trimming pared 3 bases from V and 5 bases from J, leaving 13 bases between.

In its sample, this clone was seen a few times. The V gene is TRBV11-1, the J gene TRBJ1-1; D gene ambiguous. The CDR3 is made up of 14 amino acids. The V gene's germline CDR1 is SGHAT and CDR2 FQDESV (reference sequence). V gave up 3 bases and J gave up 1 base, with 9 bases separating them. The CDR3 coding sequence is TGTGCCAGCAGCTTCCGCGGGGAGAACACTGAAGCTTTCTTT. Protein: CASSFRGENTEAFF.

CDR3 sequence: CASSRSGSGYEQYF. The DNA of the CDR3 is TGTGCCAGCTCTCGCAGCGGGAGCGGCTACGAGCAGTACTTC. V and J are TRBV18 and TRBJ2-7, with TRBD2 identical over 8 bases. This CDR3 has 14 residues. J gave up 3 bases and V 6 bases, and 7 bases lay outside the gene matches. Germline CDR1 reads KGHSH; CDR2 reads LQKENI. Full variable domain (rest looked up from reference TRBV18 and TRBJ2-7): NAGVMQNPRHLVRRRGQEARLRCSPMKGHSHVYWYRQLPEEGLKFMVYLQKENIIDESGMPKERFSAEFPKEGPSILRIQQVVRGDSAAYFCASSRSGSGYEQYFGPGTRLTVT.

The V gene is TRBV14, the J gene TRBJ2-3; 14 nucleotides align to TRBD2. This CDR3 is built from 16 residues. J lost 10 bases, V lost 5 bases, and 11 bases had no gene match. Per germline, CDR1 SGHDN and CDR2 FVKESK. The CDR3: CASSSYGTSGSEAQYF. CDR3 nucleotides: TGTGCCAGCAGCTCTTACGGGACTAGCGGGAGTGAGGCGCAGTATTTT. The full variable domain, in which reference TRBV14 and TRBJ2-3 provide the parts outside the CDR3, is EAGVTQFPSHSVIEKGQTVTLRCDPISGHDNLYWYRRVMGKEIKFLLHFVKESKQDESGMPNNRFLAERTGGTYSTLKVQPAELEDSGVYFCASSSYGTSGSEAQYFGPGTRLTVL.

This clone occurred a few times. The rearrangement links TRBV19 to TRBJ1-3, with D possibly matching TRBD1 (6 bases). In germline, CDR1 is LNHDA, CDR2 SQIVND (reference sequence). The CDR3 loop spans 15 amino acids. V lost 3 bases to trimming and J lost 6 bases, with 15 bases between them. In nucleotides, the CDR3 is TGTGCCAGTAGTATGGGACACAGGAAAGCAAACACCATATATTTT. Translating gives CASSMGHRKANTIYF.

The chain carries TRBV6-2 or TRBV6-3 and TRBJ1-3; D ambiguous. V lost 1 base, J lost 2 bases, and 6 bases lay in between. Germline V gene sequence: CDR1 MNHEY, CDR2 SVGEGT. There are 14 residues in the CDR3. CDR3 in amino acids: CASSYWGAGNTIYF. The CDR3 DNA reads TGTGCCAGCAGTTACTGGGGAGCTGGAAACACCATATATTTT.